This TCR beta chain was retrieved from a study of metastatic and nonmetastatic thyroid tumors. Looking at the study overall: It was across blood and tumor or nodule tissue from malignant and benign thyroid patients that repertoires were compared.

Trimming pared 5 bases from V and 2 bases from J, leaving 10 bases between. Looked up from germline, CDR1 is LNHDA and CDR2 is SQIVND (reference sequence). This CDR3 contains 14 residues. Each patient went into thyroid surgery without having received any treatment. TCRdb re-called the PCR reads through MiXCR. The table includes tens of thousands of clones, 16% detected once. At least ten counts were recorded for this clone. Source material: blood. The chain has TRBV19 and TRBJ2-4; D is unresolved. The receptor comes from a female donor with papillary thyroid cancer or a benign thyroid nodule (not recorded which). Some clones in this sample may be carry-over from other donors' samples. The CDR3 bases are TGTGCCAGTAGTTCGCGCCACCCCAAAAACATTCAGTACTTC. As protein: CASSSRHPKNIQYF.